This T cell receptor (beta chain) came from a study of T cells after yellow fever vaccination. Broader study findings: Post-booster reappearance was seen for most primary-vaccination clones (around 97% CD4, around 91% CD8). In FACS-sorted repertoires, abundant clonotypes from the bulk population could appear as contaminants.

Trimming pared 0 bases from V and 0 bases from J, leaving 10 bases between. The V gene's germline CDR1 is SGHNT and CDR2 YYREEE (reference sequence). There are 15 residues in the CDR3. MiXCR, run by TCRdb on the 5' RACE reads, gives a single entry per CDR3 protein. The data hold over 130,000 distinct CDR3 sequences, with about 8% observed a single time. The table lists this clonotype with many counts. Its cognate antigen is unknown. V is TRBV5-4 and J is TRBJ2-7; no reliable D call. The source of this sequence is a man aged 25 to 40 who received the YFV17D yellow fever vaccine. Here the sequenced sample was CD4+ T cells sorted from PBMCs, taken 5 days after the yellow fever booster vaccination. CDR3 in amino acids: CASSLAKLGSYEQYF. CDR3 bases: TGTGCCAGCAGCTTGGCCAAACTGGGCTCCTACGAGCAGTACTTC. Full variable domain (outside the CDR3, taken from reference TRBV5-4 and TRBJ2-7): ETGVTQSPTHLIKTRGQQVTLRCSSQSGHNTVSWYQQALGQGPQFIFQYYREEENGRGNFPPRFSGLQFPNYSSELNVNALELDDSALYLCASSLAKLGSYEQYFGPGTRLTVT.